A single sample gave rise to the 24 T cell receptor beta chains below, sequenced in a study of neurological immune-mediated disorders. TCRdb redid the calling of the 5' RACE reads with MiXCR, one entry per CDR3 protein. The profile covers approximately 65,000 distinct CDR3 sequences, with 3.5% to 5% appearing a single time and around 2.7% taken by the ten largest. The sequencing sample was made of PBMCs. These receptors came from a man aged 45 to 65 with multiple sclerosis.

This clonotype was observed many times. V gene TRBV28 combines with J gene TRBJ2-5; D unresolved. Germline V CDR1 and CDR2: MDHEN, SYDVKM. Trimming took off 5 bases at V and 5 bases at J, with 9 bases between the two ends. CDR3 length: 12 residues. The CDR3 here is CASSPSWETQYF. The CDR3 DNA follows: TGTGCCAGCAGTCCTTCTTGGGAGACCCAGTACTTC. Drawing the rest from reference TRBV28 and TRBJ2-5, the complete variable domain is DVKVTQSSRYLVKRTGEKVFLECVQDMDHENMFWYRQDPGLGLRLIYFSYDVKMKEKGDIPEGYSVSREKKERFSLILESASTNQTSMYLCASSPSWETQYFGPGTRLLVL.

This clonotype was picked up many times. The J gene is TRBJ2-3, the V gene TRBV5-1; D is unresolved. Germline lookup yields CDR1 SGHRS and CDR2 YFSETQ. Trimming stripped 0 bases from V and 1 base from J, with 9 bases between. This CDR3 has 15 amino acids. The CDR3 loop is CASSLVGYRTDTQYF. The CDR3 coding sequence is TGCGCCAGCAGCTTGGTCGGCTATCGCACAGATACGCAGTATTTT.

This clonotype showed up just a few times. J is TRBJ1-2 and V is TRBV10-3, with D maybe TRBD1 (5 bases). Germline CDR1 and CDR2: ENHRY and SYGVKD. The CDR3 is 12 residues long. The V end was cut by 8 bases, the J end by 2 bases, with 9 bases between. CDR3 DNA: TGTGCCATCCGGGGCGGGAACTATGGCTACACCTTC. As protein: CAIRGGNYGYTF.

This clonotype was detected ten times or more. This sequence joins TRBV12-3 or TRBV12-4 and TRBJ2-7; D is possibly TRBD1 (6 bases). Trimming took 6 bases from V and 4 from J, leaving 16 bases between them. CDR3 length: 14 amino acids. DNA for the CDR3: TGTGCCAGCAGCTACACAGGGAGAAGGTACGAGCAGTACTTC. Translating gives CASSYTGRRYEQYF.

This clonotype has ten or more counts. Sequence at one end of the junction differs from germline and may be a read error. V gene TRBV9 combines with J gene TRBJ1-6; no reliable D call. The CDR3 has 12 residues. From germline, CDR1 is SGDLS and CDR2 YYNGEE. The DNA of the CDR3 is TGTGCCAGCAGCGGCAGGAATTCACCCCTCAACTTT. Translating it yields CASSGRNSPLNF.

Of note for this clonotype: This may arise from a read error, as a much more abundant clone is one base away. The chain links TRBV20-1 to TRBJ2-5; no definite D call. Germline CDR1 is DFQATT and CDR2 is SNEGSKA (reference sequence). Trimming took off 6 bases at V and 2 bases at J, with 13 bases between the two ends. The CDR3 loop spans 13 amino acids. Here the CDR3 reads CSATLGKQETQYF. DNA of the CDR3: TGCAGTGCAACCCTCGGAAAGCAAGAGACCCAGTACTTC.

This clonotype was seen repeatedly, ten times or more. V gene TRBV7-2 combines with J gene TRBJ2-2, with 9 bases lining up with TRBD2. The CDR3 is 15 amino acids. Germline loops: CDR1 SGHTA, CDR2 FQGNSA. V lost 3 bases, J lost 6 bases, and 5 bases stayed unmatched. The CDR3 spells CASSFSAGGPGELFF. CDR3 DNA sequence: TGTGCCAGCAGCTTTTCGGCGGGGGGGCCCGGGGAGCTGTTTTTT. The full variable domain, completed using reference TRBV7-2 and TRBJ2-2, is GAGVSQSPSNKVTEKGKDVELRCDPISGHTALYWYRQSLGQGLEFLIYFQGNSAPDKSGLPSDRFSAERTGGSVSTLTIQRTQQEDSAVYLCASSFSAGGPGELFFGEGSRLTVL.

The table lists this clonotype with a few counts. The chain uses TRBV11-2 and TRBJ2-1; 11 nucleotides agree with TRBD1. The J segment lost 9 bases and the V segment lost 5 bases, leaving 9 bases of the junction unmatched. The CDR3 has 15 amino acids. Germline-derived CDR1 and CDR2 are SGHAT and FQNNGV. The CDR3 DNA follows: TGTGCCAGCAGCCATCGGACAGGGGGCAGGGGTGAGCAGTTCTTC. As protein: CASSHRTGGRGEQFF.

This clonotype was detected ten times or more. The chain couples TRBV29-1 to TRBJ1-2; possibly TRBD1 for D (5 bases). The germline CDR1 and CDR2 sequences are SQVTM and ANQGSEA. The CDR3 runs to 12 residues. Deletions cut 7 bases from V and 4 bases from J, with 13 bases between. The CDR3 DNA sequence: TGCAGCGGGAAGACAGCGGTCTATGGCTACACCTTC. It specifies CSGKTAVYGYTF. The whole variable domain, filled in from reference TRBV29-1 and TRBJ1-2, reads SAVISQKPSRDICQRGTSLTIQCQVDSQVTMMFWYRQQPGQSLTLIATANQGSEATYESGFVIDKFPISRPNLTFSTLTVSNMSPEDSSIYLCSGKTAVYGYTFGSGTRLTVV.

This clonotype was observed a few times. The chain recombines TRBV5-1 with TRBJ2-7; 8 nucleotides align to TRBD1. The CDR3 length is 15 residues. Trimming took 1 base from V and 5 from J; bases not matched to a gene: 8. The germline CDR1 and CDR2 sequences are SGHRS and YFSETQ. CDR3 nucleotides: TGCGCCAGCAGCTTGACCGGGCAGGGGGCCAACGAGCAGTACTTC. This codes for CASSLTGQGANEQYF.

This clonotype occurred many times. CDR3: CASSLVGAGELFF. CDR3 sequence (DNA): TGCGCCAGCAGCTTGGTAGGGGCCGGGGAGCTGTTTTTT. This chain joins TRBV5-1 and TRBJ2-2, with D perhaps TRBD1 (5 bases). The V and J ends lost 0 bases and 6 bases respectively, with 6 bases between them. The CDR3 length is 13 residues. Germline lookup yields CDR1 SGHRS and CDR2 YFSETQ. Complete variable domain (other parts from reference TRBV5-1 and TRBJ2-2): KAGVTQTPRYLIKTRGQQVTLSCSPISGHRSVSWYQQTPGQGLQFLFEYFSETQRNKGNFPGRFSGRQFSNSRSEMNVSTLELGDSALYLCASSLVGAGELFFGEGSRLTVL.

Ten or more counts support this clonotype. The chain is built from TRBV15 and TRBJ2-7, with D perhaps matching TRBD1 (5 bases). This CDR3 region has 13 residues. Germline values: CDR1 LNHNV, CDR2 YYDKDF (reference sequence). The V end was cut by 0 bases, the J end by 5 bases, with 8 bases between. The CDR3 nucleotides are TGTGCCACCAGCAGAGAGGTAGGGGACGAGCAGTACTTC. This gives the protein CATSREVGDEQYF.

This clonotype was counted ten times or more. The rearrangement uses TRBV5-6 and TRBJ2-4; TRBD1 or TRBD2 may be the D gene (6 bases each). Germline lookup yields CDR1 SGHDT and CDR2 YYEEEE. The length of the CDR3 is 15 residues. Trimming removed 0 bases at V and 7 bases at J, with 14 bases between. The CDR3 sequence is CASSLEKGGWNIQYF. CDR3 in DNA: TGTGCCAGCAGCTTGGAAAAGGGGGGATGGAACATTCAGTACTTC.

This clonotype was recorded many times. The chain combines TRBV20-1 with TRBJ2-2; D remains ambiguous. CDR3 length: 16 amino acids. The ends were cut back, 0 bases at V and 0 bases at J, with 11 bases in the middle. Germline values: CDR1 DFQATT, CDR2 SNEGSKA (reference sequence). The CDR3 protein is CSARDSRIANTGELFF. The CDR3 nucleotides read TGCAGTGCTAGAGATAGCAGGATAGCGAACACCGGGGAGCTGTTTTTT.

This clonotype was seen many times. The V and J genes are TRBV7-9 and TRBJ1-2, with unresolved D. Germline CDR1 is SEHNR and CDR2 is FQNEAQ (reference sequence). Trimming shortened V by 1 base and J by 8 bases, and 8 bases separated the two germline ends. This CDR3 has 12 amino acids. CDR3 in amino acids: CASSLGTFGYTF. CDR3 coding DNA: TGTGCCAGCAGCTTAGGGACCTTCGGCTACACCTTC.

CDR3: CATRTEAYSEAFF. In DNA form, the CDR3 reads TGCGCCACCCGGACAGAAGCTTACAGTGAAGCTTTCTTT. The rearrangement joins TRBV5-1 to TRBJ1-1, with D possibly being TRBD1 (6 bases). V dropped 9 bases and J dropped 7 bases, with 19 bases sitting between them. Per the germline V gene, CDR1 is SGHRS and CDR2 is YFSETQ. The CDR3 spans 13 residues.

There are many counts of this clonotype. The rearrangement joins TRBV12-3 or TRBV12-4 to TRBJ2-2; no clear D. The CDR3 totals 15 residues. V lost 6 bases, J lost 0 bases, and 11 bases lay in between. DNA for the CDR3: TGTGCCAGCAGGCCCCGTCTAGCGAACACCGGGGAGCTGTTTTTT. Translated, it gives CASRPRLANTGELFF.

At least ten counts were recorded for this clonotype. The chain employs TRBV28 and TRBJ2-3, with D tentatively TRBD2 (6 bases). Germline V gene lookup returns CDR1 MDHEN and CDR2 SYDVKM. The CDR3 spans 17 residues. Trimming left V 3 bases short and J 0 bases short, with 16 bases between. The CDR3 DNA is TGTGCCAGCAGTTTTATGGGACTCCGACTGAGCACAGATACGCAGTATTTT. This translates into CASSFMGLRLSTDTQYF.

This clonotype occurred many times. The rearrangement links TRBV5-4 to TRBJ1-1; the match to TRBD1 covers 7 bases. This CDR3 is built from 15 residues. V shed 10 bases, J shed 0 bases, and the junction held 12 bases outside the gene matches. The germline CDR1 and CDR2 sequences are SGHNT and YYREEE (reference sequence). The CDR3, as DNA: TGTGCCGCCGGGGACAGCAAAAATATGAACACTGAAGCTTTCTTT. Its protein is CAAGDSKNMNTEAFF.

Ten or more counts support this clonotype. This chain connects TRBV12-3 or TRBV12-4 to TRBJ1-2; no clear D gene. The CDR3 sequence is 11 residues long. Trimming removed 3 bases at V and 13 bases at J, with 12 bases between. The CDR3 DNA reads TGTGCCAGCAGTTTCGGAGGCCTTTCCACCTTC. Encoded protein: CASSFGGLSTF.

This clonotype was seen at least ten times. The chain has TRBV9 and TRBJ2-3, with D perhaps TRBD2 (7 bases). CDR1 and CDR2 from the germline V gene are SGDLS and YYNGEE. This CDR3 spans 16 amino acids. V lost 6 bases and J 2 bases, leaving 19 bases between the germline ends. The DNA for the CDR3 is TGTGCCAGCACCCTCTCCGGGGGGCGCCCCACAGATACGCAGTATTTT. This translates into CASTLSGGRPTDTQYF.

This clonotype was found a few times. The chain recombines TRBV20-1 with TRBJ1-2; D is ambiguous. The V gene lost 3 bases and the J gene lost 4 bases, with 9 bases spanning the gap. The CDR3 consists of 12 residues. From germline, CDR1 is DFQATT and CDR2 SNEGSKA (reference sequence). The DNA of the CDR3 is TGCAGTGCTAGTCCAGGAGGCTATGGCTACACCTTC. Protein sequence: CSASPGGYGYTF.

This clonotype was seen at least ten times. The gene calls are TRBV5-1 and TRBJ2-7; D perhaps matches TRBD1 (5 bases). The CDR3 runs to 17 residues. Germline V gene data show CDR1 as SGHRS and CDR2 as YFSETQ. Trimming stripped 0 bases from V and 3 bases from J, with 19 bases between. CDR3 sequence (DNA): TGCGCCAGCAGCTTGGCCGGCGCCCAGGGCCAATTCTACGAGCAGTACTTC. It encodes CASSLAGAQGQFYEQYF.

The sample holds many counts of this clonotype. CDR3 region: CGSRVRGNTIYF. CDR3 bases: TGTGGCAGCCGGGTGCGAGGAAACACCATATATTTT. The chain has TRBV10-3 and TRBJ1-3; D gene unclear. The length of the CDR3 is 12 residues. Germline lookup yields CDR1 ENHRY and CDR2 SYGVKD.